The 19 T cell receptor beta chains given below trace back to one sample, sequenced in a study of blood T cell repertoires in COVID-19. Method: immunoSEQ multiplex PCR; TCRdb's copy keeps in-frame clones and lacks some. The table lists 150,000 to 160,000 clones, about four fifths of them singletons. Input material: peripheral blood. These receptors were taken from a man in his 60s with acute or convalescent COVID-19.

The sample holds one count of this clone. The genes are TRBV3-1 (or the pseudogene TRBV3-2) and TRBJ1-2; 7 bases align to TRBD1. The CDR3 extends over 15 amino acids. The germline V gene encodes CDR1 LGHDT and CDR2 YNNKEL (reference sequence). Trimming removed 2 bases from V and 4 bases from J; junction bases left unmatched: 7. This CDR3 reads CASSQNFGTAYGYTF. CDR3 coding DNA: TGTGCCAGCAGCCAAAATTTTGGGACAGCCTATGGCTACACCTTC.

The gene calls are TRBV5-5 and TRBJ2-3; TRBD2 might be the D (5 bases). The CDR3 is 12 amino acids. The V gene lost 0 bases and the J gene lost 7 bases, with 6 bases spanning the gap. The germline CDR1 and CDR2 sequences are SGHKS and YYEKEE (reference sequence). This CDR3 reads CASSLAGNTQYF. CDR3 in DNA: TGTGCCAGCAGCTTGGCGGGAAATACGCAGTATTTT.

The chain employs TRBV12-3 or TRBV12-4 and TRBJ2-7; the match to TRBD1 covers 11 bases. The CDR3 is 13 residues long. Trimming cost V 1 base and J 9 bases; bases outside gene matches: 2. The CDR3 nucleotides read TGTGCCAGCAGTTTAGGGACAGGGGGCGGGCAGTACTTC. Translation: CASSLGTGGGQYF.

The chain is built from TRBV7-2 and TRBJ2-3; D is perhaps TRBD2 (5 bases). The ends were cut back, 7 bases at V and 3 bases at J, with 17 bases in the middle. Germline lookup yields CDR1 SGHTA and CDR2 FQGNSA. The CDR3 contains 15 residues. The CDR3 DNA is TGTGCCAGCACCTCTGGGCTAGCCTCTACAGATACGCAGTATTTT. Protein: CASTSGLASTDTQYF.

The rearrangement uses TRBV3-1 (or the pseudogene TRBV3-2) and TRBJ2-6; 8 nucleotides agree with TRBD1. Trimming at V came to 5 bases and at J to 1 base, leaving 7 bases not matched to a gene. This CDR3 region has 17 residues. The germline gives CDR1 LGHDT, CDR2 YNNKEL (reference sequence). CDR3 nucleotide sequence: TGTGCCAGCAGCTGGCGGACAGGGCGGTCTGGGGCCAACGTCCTGACTTTC. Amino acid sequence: CASSWRTGRSGANVLTF.

DNA for the CDR3: TGCGCCAGCAGAGACCCAGGGGGAAAAAATTCACCCCTCCACTTT. This translates into CASRDPGGKNSPLHF. The rearrangement links TRBV10-2 to TRBJ1-6; 7 bases map to TRBD1. V dropped 6 bases and J dropped 7; count of bases not matched to a gene: 9. There are 15 residues in the CDR3. Per the germline V gene, CDR1 is WSHSY and CDR2 is SAAADI.

CDR3 region: CASSKGQVLYEQYF. DNA for the CDR3: TGTGCCAGTAGTAAGGGACAGGTACTTTACGAGCAGTACTTC. This rearrangement joins TRBV19 to TRBJ2-7; TRBD1 matches 8 bases. The CDR3 length is 14 residues. CDR1 LNHDA and CDR2 SQIVND come from the germline V gene (reference sequence). With 4 bases clipped from V and 4 bases from J, the junction kept 6 bases outside the gene matches.

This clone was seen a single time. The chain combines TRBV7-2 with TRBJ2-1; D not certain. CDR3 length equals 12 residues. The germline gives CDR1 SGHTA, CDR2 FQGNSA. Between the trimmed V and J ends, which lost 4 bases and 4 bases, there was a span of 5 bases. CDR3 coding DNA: TGTGCCAGCAGCTCCACATACAATGAGCAGTTCTTC. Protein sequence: CASSSTYNEQFF.

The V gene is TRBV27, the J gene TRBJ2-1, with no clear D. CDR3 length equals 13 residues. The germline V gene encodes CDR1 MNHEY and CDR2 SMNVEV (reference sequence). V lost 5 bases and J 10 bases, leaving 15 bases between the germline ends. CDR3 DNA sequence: TGTGCCAGCAGTCTCGAAGTAGAGCGCGAGCAGTTCTTC. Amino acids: CASSLEVEREQFF.

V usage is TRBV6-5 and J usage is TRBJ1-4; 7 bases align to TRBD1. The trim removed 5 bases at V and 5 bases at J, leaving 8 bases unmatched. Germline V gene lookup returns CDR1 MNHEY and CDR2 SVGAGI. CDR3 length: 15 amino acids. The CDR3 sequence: CASSRNRGANEKLFF. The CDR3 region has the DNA TGTGCCAGCAGTAGAAACAGGGGTGCCAATGAAAAACTGTTTTTT.

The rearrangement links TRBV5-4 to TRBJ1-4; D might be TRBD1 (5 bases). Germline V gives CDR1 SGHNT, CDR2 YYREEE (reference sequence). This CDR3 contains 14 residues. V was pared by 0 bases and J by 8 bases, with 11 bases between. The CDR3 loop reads CASSLDRLGEKLFF. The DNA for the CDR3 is TGTGCCAGCAGCTTGGACAGGCTTGGAGAAAAACTGTTTTTT. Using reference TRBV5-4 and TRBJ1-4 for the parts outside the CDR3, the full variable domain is ETGVTQSPTHLIKTRGQQVTLRCSSQSGHNTVSWYQQALGQGPQFIFQYYREEENGRGNFPPRFSGLQFPNYSSELNVNALELDDSALYLCASSLDRLGEKLFFGSGTQLSVL.

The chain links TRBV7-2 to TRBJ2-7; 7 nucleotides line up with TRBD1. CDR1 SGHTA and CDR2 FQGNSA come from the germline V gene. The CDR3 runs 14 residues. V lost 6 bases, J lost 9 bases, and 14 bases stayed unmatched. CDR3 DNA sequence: TGTGCCAGCAGGCCGGGACAGCTGGGCGGCGGGCAGTACTTC. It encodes CASRPGQLGGGQYF.

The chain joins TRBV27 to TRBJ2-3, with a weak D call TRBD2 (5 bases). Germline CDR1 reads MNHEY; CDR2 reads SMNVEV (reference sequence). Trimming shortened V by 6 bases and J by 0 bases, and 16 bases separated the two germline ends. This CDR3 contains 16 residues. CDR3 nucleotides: TGTGCCAGCAGGCGCGCCTCGAGGACTAGCACAGATACGCAGTATTTT. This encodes CASRRASRTSTDTQYF.

DNA of the CDR3: TGCGCCGCCCGGACTAGCGGGGGGCCTGGGGGGTACGAGCAGTACTTC. This encodes CAARTSGGPGGYEQYF. V gene TRBV10-1 combines with J gene TRBJ2-7, with TRBD2 matching over 14 bases. This CDR3 has 16 amino acids. The trim removed 11 bases at V and 4 bases at J, leaving 13 bases unmatched. Germline V gives CDR1 WNHNN, CDR2 SYGVQD (reference sequence).

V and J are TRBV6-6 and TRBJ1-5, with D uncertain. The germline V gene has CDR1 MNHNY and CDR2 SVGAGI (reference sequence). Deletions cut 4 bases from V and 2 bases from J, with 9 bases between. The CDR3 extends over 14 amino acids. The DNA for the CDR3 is TGTGCCAGCAGTTGGAGGGAGGGCAATCAGCCCCAGCATTTT. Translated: CASSWREGNQPQHF.

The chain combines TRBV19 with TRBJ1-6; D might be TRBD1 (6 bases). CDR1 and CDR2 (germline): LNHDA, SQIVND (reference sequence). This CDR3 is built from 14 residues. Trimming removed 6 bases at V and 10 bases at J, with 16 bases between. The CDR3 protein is CASRPTGSGSPLHF. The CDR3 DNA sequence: TGTGCCAGTAGACCAACAGGGTCCGGCTCACCCCTCCACTTT. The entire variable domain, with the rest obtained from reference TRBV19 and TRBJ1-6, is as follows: DGGITQSPKYLFRKEGQNVTLSCEQNLNHDAMYWYRQDPGQGLRLIYYSQIVNDFQKGDIAEGYSVSREKKESFPLTVTSAQKNPTAFYLCASRPTGSGSPLHFGNGTRLTVT.

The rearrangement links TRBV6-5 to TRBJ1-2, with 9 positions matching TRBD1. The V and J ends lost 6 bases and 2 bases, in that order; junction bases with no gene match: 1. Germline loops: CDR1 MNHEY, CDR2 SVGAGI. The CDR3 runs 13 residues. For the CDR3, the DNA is TGTGCCAGCAGACAGGGGGCAAACTATGGCTACACCTTC. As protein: CASRQGANYGYTF.

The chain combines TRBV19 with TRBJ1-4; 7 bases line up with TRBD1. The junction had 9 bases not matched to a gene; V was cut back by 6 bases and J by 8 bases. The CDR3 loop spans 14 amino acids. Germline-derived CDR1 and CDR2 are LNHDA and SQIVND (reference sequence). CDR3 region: CASRPGGVIEKLFF. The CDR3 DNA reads TGTGCCAGTAGGCCAGGGGGTGTAATAGAAAAACTGTTTTTT.

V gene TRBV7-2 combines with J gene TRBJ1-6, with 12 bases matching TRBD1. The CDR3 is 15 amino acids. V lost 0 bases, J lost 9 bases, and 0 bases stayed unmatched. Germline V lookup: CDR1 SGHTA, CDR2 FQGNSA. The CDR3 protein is CASSLAGQGASPLHF. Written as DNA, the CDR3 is TGTGCCAGCAGCTTAGCGGGACAGGGGGCTTCACCCCTCCACTTT.